This TCR beta chain was sequenced during a study of neurological immune-mediated disorders. As for this clonotype: The antigen is unknown.

Regarding the study as a whole: Because no CDR3 amino acid sequences were shared across subjects by expanded clones, private repertoires were suggested in all groups. The level of TCR clonal expansion was highest in patients with HTLV-1-associated myelopathy and lowest in multiple sclerosis, where it fell below the level seen in healthy controls.

Each CDR3 protein gets one entry after TCRdb re-called the 5' RACE reads with MiXCR. The sample includes about 30,000 distinct CDR3 sequences, around 15% of them seen just once. The CDR3 length is 14 residues. V was clipped by 5 bases and J by 3 bases; unmatched bases: 2. From germline, CDR1 is SGHRS and CDR2 YFSETQ. This TCR came from a man aged 65 to 85 in good health. Sequenced input: PBMCs. V usage is TRBV5-1 and J usage is TRBJ2-4; 10 bases align to TRBD2. The CDR3 reads CASRQREGKNIQYF. The CDR3 DNA is TGCGCCAGCAGGCAGCGGGAGGGCAAAAACATTCAGTACTTC.